A single sample gave rise to the 20 T cell receptor beta chains below, sequenced in a study of blood T cell repertoires in COVID-19. Produced via immunoSEQ multiplex PCR; TCRdb's table is partial and in-frame only. The profile shows 45,000 or so clones, 75% to 85% of them singletons. The sequenced material came from peripheral blood. The receptors derive from a man older than 75 in a cohort sampled during active COVID-19.

The rearrangement links TRBV4-3 to TRBJ2-2, with 9 bases aligning to TRBD1. CDR3 length: 16 residues. Per the germline V gene, CDR1 is LGHNA and CDR2 is YSLEER. The V gene end was trimmed by 4 bases and the J gene end by 6 bases; junction bases not matched to a gene: 9. CDR3 sequence reads: CASSPAGTGLAGELFF. As DNA, the CDR3 is TGCGCCAGCAGCCCCGCCGGGACAGGGCTGGCCGGGGAGCTGTTTTTT.

This chain uses TRBV7-8 with TRBJ1-6; D possibly corresponds to TRBD1 (6 bases). Germline V gives CDR1 SGHVS, CDR2 FQNEAQ. V was trimmed by 4 bases and J by 0 bases, leaving 13 bases between them. The CDR3 has 17 residues. For the CDR3, the DNA is TGTGCCAGCAGCTCACAGGGCCTCACCTCCTATAATTCACCCCTCCACTTT. Amino acids: CASSSQGLTSYNSPLHF.

This rearrangement joins TRBV14 to TRBJ1-2; D gene uncertain. The CDR3 is 13 residues long. V dropped 6 bases and J dropped 4 bases, with 12 bases sitting between them. Germline V gene sequence: CDR1 SGHDN, CDR2 FVKESK. The CDR3 sequence is CASSHGPSYGYTF. CDR3 in DNA: TGTGCCAGCAGTCATGGCCCCAGCTATGGCTACACCTTC.

This chain links TRBV11-3 with TRBJ2-1; a weak D match, TRBD2 (6 bases). Germline V gives CDR1 SGHNT, CDR2 YENEEA. The V gene lost 2 bases and the J gene lost 0 bases, with 8 bases spanning the gap. This CDR3 is built from 15 residues. CDR3 DNA: TGTGCCAGCAGCTTAAGGGGAGGCTCCTACAATGAGCAGTTCTTC. Translating gives CASSLRGGSYNEQFF.

The chain combines TRBV5-1 with TRBJ2-7, with D maybe TRBD1 (6 bases). The CDR3 consists of 15 residues. V lost 0 bases and J 2 bases, leaving 12 bases between the germline ends. Looked up from germline, CDR1 is SGHRS and CDR2 is YFSETQ. CDR3 region: CASSLDRGQTYEQYF. As DNA, the CDR3 is TGCGCCAGCAGCTTGGACCGTGGACAGACCTACGAGCAGTACTTC.

The genes are TRBV10-3 and TRBJ1-5; tentatively, D is TRBD1 (5 bases). The CDR3 is 14 residues long. Germline V lookup: CDR1 ENHRY, CDR2 SYGVKD. Deletions cut 0 bases from V and 9 bases from J, with 12 bases between. CDR3 in DNA: TGTGCCATCAGTGAGTCGGGGCCCCCGGGGCCCCAGCATTTT. It codes for CAISESGPPGPQHF.

The V gene is TRBV5-6, the J gene TRBJ1-6; tentative D call: TRBD1 (6 bases). Trimming pared 4 bases from V and 0 bases from J, leaving 11 bases between. This CDR3 is 16 amino acids long. Germline values: CDR1 SGHDT, CDR2 YYEEEE. The CDR3 nucleotides read TGTGCCAGCAGCCACGGACAGAGCTCCTATAATTCACCCCTCCACTTT. This gives the protein CASSHGQSSYNSPLHF.

The J gene is TRBJ1-2, the V gene TRBV2; TRBD1 aligns across 8 bases. This CDR3 is 15 amino acids long. Losses at the gene ends were 10 bases for V and 4 bases for J; bases not matched to a gene: 14. Germline V gene sequence: CDR1 SNHLY, CDR2 FYNNEI. The CDR3 reads CATKTNGQGFYGYTF. Here the CDR3 DNA reads TGTGCCACCAAAACCAATGGACAGGGATTCTATGGCTACACCTTC.

This chain uses TRBV28 with TRBJ1-5; 12 nucleotides align to TRBD1. The J segment lost 7 bases and the V segment lost 7 bases, leaving 8 bases of the junction unmatched. The CDR3 contains 15 residues. Germline V CDR1 and CDR2: MDHEN, SYDVKM. The CDR3: CASNAGQGARQPQHF. The CDR3 bases are TGTGCCAGCAACGCGGGACAGGGGGCGCGGCAGCCCCAGCATTTT.

This chain connects TRBV28 to TRBJ1-1; tentative D call: TRBD1 (5 bases). V was trimmed by 6 bases and J by 6 bases, leaving 17 bases between them. CDR3 length: 14 amino acids. CDR1 and CDR2 from the germline V gene are MDHEN and SYDVKM. The CDR3, as DNA: TGTGCCAGCAGGTGGGGGGATTCAAGGGCTGAAGCTTTCTTT. Translating it yields CASRWGDSRAEAFF.

This clone has more than one count but fewer than ten. The chain joins TRBV3-1 (or the pseudogene TRBV3-2) to TRBJ2-5, with 13 bases lining up with TRBD2. Germline CDR1 LGHDT, CDR2 YNNKEL (reference sequence). The CDR3 extends over 17 amino acids. Germline trimming cut 3 bases from V and 5 bases from J; bases unmatched to any gene: 9. CDR3 sequence: CASSHATGLAGFETQYF. CDR3 nucleotides: TGTGCCAGCAGCCACGCGACGGGACTAGCGGGGTTCGAGACCCAGTACTTC.

This clone showed up just once. The gene calls are TRBV7-9 and TRBJ1-4, with TRBD1 matching over 8 bases. The trim removed 5 bases at V and 3 bases at J, leaving 11 bases unmatched. Per germline, CDR1 SEHNR and CDR2 FQNEAQ (reference sequence). The CDR3 has 17 residues. This CDR3 reads CASSPSQGARANEKLFF. The CDR3 DNA reads TGTGCCAGCAGCCCCTCGCAGGGGGCGCGGGCTAATGAAAAACTGTTTTTT.

This chain connects TRBV5-1 to TRBJ2-5; TRBD2 is a possible D gene (6 bases). The germline V and J ends were trimmed by 2 bases and 1 base, with 12 bases remaining between them. From germline, CDR1 is SGHRS and CDR2 YFSETQ. This CDR3 is built from 15 residues. The CDR3 DNA reads as TGCGCCAGCAGCTTTGGGCGGGGACTCCAAGAGACCCAGTACTTC. Translating gives CASSFGRGLQETQYF. Full variable domain (rest looked up from reference TRBV5-1 and TRBJ2-5): KAGVTQTPRYLIKTRGQQVTLSCSPISGHRSVSWYQQTPGQGLQFLFEYFSETQRNKGNFPGRFSGRQFSNSRSEMNVSTLELGDSALYLCASSFGRGLQETQYFGPGTRLLVL.

The rearrangement uses TRBV9 and TRBJ2-3; D possibly corresponds to TRBD1 (6 bases). V dropped 3 bases and J dropped 2 bases, with 16 bases sitting between them. Germline V gene sequence: CDR1 SGDLS, CDR2 YYNGEE. CDR3 length: 16 amino acids. The CDR3 spells CASSARDIGNTDTQYF. Here the CDR3 DNA reads TGTGCCAGCAGCGCCAGGGACATAGGTAACACAGATACGCAGTATTTT.

The rearrangement joins TRBV19 to TRBJ1-6; 7 positions match TRBD1. J lost 5 bases, V lost 6 bases, and 4 bases had no gene match. CDR1 and CDR2 (germline): LNHDA, SQIVND (reference sequence). The CDR3 has 14 amino acids. CDR3 sequence (DNA): TGTGCCAGTAGGCGTCAGGGGGATAATTCACCCCTCCACTTT. Residues: CASRRQGDNSPLHF. The whole variable domain, remainder taken from reference TRBV19 and TRBJ1-6, is DGGITQSPKYLFRKEGQNVTLSCEQNLNHDAMYWYRQDPGQGLRLIYYSQIVNDFQKGDIAEGYSVSREKKESFPLTVTSAQKNPTAFYLCASRRQGDNSPLHFGNGTRLTVT.

This clone was found once. The chain recombines TRBV5-1 with TRBJ2-2, with 8 bases aligning to TRBD2. There are 16 residues in the CDR3. The V and J ends lost 0 bases and 5 bases, in that order; junction bases with no gene match: 6. The germline V gene encodes CDR1 SGHRS and CDR2 YFSETQ. This CDR3 is CASSLGPKRETGELFF. DNA for the CDR3: TGCGCCAGCAGCTTGGGACCCAAGCGGGAGACCGGGGAGCTGTTTTTT.

The chain couples TRBV2 to TRBJ2-7; TRBD2 agrees at 14 bases. Germline V gives CDR1 SNHLY, CDR2 FYNNEI. J gave up 3 bases and V 6 bases, and 1 base lay outside the gene matches. The CDR3 covers 14 residues. Here the CDR3 reads CASRGLAGVYEQYF. The CDR3 DNA follows: TGTGCCAGCAGGGGACTAGCGGGGGTCTACGAGCAGTACTTC.

This chain links TRBV5-1 with TRBJ1-3; D is ambiguous. The CDR3 loop spans 14 amino acids. The germline CDR1 and CDR2 sequences are SGHRS and YFSETQ. V was cut by 4 bases and J by 3 bases, with 11 bases left in between. CDR3 in DNA: TGCGCCAGCAGCGAGTCAGGTCTTGGAAACACCATATATTTT. This sequence encodes CASSESGLGNTIYF.

The chain combines TRBV6-1 with TRBJ2-5, with D perhaps matching TRBD2 (7 bases). Per germline, CDR1 MNHNS and CDR2 SASEGT. V lost 0 bases to trimming and J lost 2 bases, with 16 bases between them. CDR3 length: 17 amino acids. The CDR3 DNA sequence: TGTGCCAGCAGTGAAGCGCTATCGGCGGGGGCACAAGAGACCCAGTACTTC. This encodes CASSEALSAGAQETQYF.

The CDR3 coding sequence is TGCGCCAGCAACCCGGGTTCGCGGGTACTCCATGAGCAGTTCTTC. This codes for CASNPGSRVLHEQFF. V usage is TRBV5-1 and J usage is TRBJ2-1; perhaps TRBD2 as D (5 bases). The germline V and J ends were trimmed by 6 bases and 8 bases, with 21 bases remaining between them. This CDR3 comprises 15 residues. Per germline, CDR1 SGHRS and CDR2 YFSETQ.